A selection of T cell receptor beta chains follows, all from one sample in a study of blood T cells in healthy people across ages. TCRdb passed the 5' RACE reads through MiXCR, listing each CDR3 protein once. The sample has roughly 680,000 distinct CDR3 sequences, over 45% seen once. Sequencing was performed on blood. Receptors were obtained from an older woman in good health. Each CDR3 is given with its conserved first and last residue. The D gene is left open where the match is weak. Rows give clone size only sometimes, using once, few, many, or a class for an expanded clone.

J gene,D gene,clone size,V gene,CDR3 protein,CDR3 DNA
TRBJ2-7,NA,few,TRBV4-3,CASSPGQGLAYEQYF,TGCGCCAGCAGCCCAGGACAAGGTCTTGCCTACGAGCAGTACTTC
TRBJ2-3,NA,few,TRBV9,CASSVTPTSPDTQYF,TGTGCCAGCAGCGTAACCCCGACTAGTCCAGATACGCAGTATTTT
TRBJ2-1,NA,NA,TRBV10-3,CAISEGIRNEQFF,TGTGCCATCAGTGAGGGGATTAGGAATGAGCAGTTCTTC
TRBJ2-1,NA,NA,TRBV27,CASRQQGGGEQFF,TGTGCCAGCAGGCAACAGGGTGGGGGTGAGCAGTTCTTC
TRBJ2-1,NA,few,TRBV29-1,CSVLAERGYNEQFF,TGCAGCGTCCTGGCGGAGAGGGGCTACAATGAGCAGTTCTTC
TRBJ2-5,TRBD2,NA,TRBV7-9,CASSSGLAGVLETQYF,TGTGCCAGCAGCTCCGGACTAGCGGGAGTACTGGAGACCCAGTACTTC
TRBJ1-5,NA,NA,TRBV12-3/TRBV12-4,CASSLKWGAAQHF,TGTGCCAGCAGTTTAAAATGGGGTGCAGCCCAGCATTTT
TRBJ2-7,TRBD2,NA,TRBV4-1,CASSQAGTSGTYEQYF,TGCGCCAGCAGCCAGGCCGGGACTAGCGGGACCTACGAGCAGTACTTC
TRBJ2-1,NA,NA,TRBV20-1,CSARDSGGVISYNEQFF,TGCAGTGCTAGAGATAGTGGAGGGGTTATCTCCTACAATGAGCAGTTCTTC
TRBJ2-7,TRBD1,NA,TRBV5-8,CASSPFRTGAYEQYF,TGTGCCAGCAGCCCTTTTCGGACAGGGGCCTACGAGCAGTACTTC
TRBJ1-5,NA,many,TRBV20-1,CSAWHRRKGNQPQHF,TGCAGTGCTTGGCACAGGAGAAAGGGCAATCAGCCCCAGCATTTT
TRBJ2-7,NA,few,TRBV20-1,CSAPTVPSYEQYF,TGCAGTGCTCCGACAGTCCCGTCCTACGAGCAGTACTTC
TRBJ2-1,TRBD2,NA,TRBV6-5,CASSDPAGVKNEQFF,TGTGCCAGCAGTGACCCAGCGGGAGTAAAAAATGAGCAGTTCTTC
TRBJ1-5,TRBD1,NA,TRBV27,CASTQTGYSNQPQHF,TGTGCCAGCACTCAGACAGGGTATAGCAATCAGCCCCAGCATTTT
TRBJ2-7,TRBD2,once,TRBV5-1,CASSFGWRELSYEQYF,TGCGCCAGCAGCTTCGGTTGGCGGGAGCTCTCCTACGAGCAGTACTTC
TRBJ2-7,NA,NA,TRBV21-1,CASSNAGGRGLDNEQYF,TGTGCCAGCAGCAATGCCGGGGGAAGAGGGCTCGACAATGAGCAGTACTTC
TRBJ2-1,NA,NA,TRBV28,CASSPDAYNEQFF,TGTGCCAGCAGTCCCGACGCTTACAATGAGCAGTTCTTC
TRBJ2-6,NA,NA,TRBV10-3,CAITPGSSGANVLTF,TGTGCCATCACTCCGGGGAGCTCTGGGGCCAACGTCCTGACTTTC
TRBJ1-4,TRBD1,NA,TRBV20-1,CSAPQGYEKLFF,TGCAGTGCTCCACAGGGGTATGAAAAACTGTTTTTT
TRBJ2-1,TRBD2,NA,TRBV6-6,CASSYGLAGAYNEQFF,TGTGCCAGCAGTTACGGGCTAGCGGGGGCCTACAATGAGCAGTTCTTC
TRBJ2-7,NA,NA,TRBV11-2,CASSAALMGEQYF,TGTGCCAGCAGCGCCGCCCTTATGGGAGAGCAGTACTTC
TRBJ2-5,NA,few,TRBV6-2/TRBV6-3,CASSYSFQDQETQYF,TGTGCCAGCAGTTACTCTTTCCAGGACCAAGAGACCCAGTACTTC
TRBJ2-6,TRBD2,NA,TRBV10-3,CAISGLAGSPSGANVLTF,TGTGCCATCAGTGGACTAGCGGGTTCCCCTTCTGGGGCCAACGTCCTGACTTTC
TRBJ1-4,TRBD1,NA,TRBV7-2,CASSWARQGSEKLFF,TGTGCCAGCAGCTGGGCCCGACAGGGGTCTGAAAAACTGTTTTTT
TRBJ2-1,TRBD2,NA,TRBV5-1,CASSSLAGVPINNEQFF,TGCGCCAGCAGCTCATTAGCGGGAGTCCCAATAAACAATGAGCAGTTCTTC
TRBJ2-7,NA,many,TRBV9,CASSVTDQTYEQYF,TGTGCCAGCAGCGTCACGGACCAGACCTACGAGCAGTACTTC
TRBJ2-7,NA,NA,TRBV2,CASSAPGGEQYF,TGTGCCAGCAGTGCCCCGGGTGGCGAGCAGTACTTC
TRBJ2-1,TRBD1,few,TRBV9,CASSVGQGFTGEQFF,TGTGCCAGCAGCGTAGGACAGGGGTTCACGGGTGAGCAGTTCTTC
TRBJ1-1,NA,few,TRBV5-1,CASSLVGANTEAFF,TGCGCCAGCAGCTTGGTGGGGGCGAACACTGAAGCTTTCTTT
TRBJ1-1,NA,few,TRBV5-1,CASSFDAKNTEAFF,TGCGCCAGCAGCTTTGACGCTAAGAACACTGAAGCTTTCTTT
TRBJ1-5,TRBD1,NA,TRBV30,CAWNRGLGDQPQHF,TGTGCCTGGAATAGGGGGCTGGGGGATCAGCCCCAGCATTTT
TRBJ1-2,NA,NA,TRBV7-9,CASSNDRSYGYTF,TGTGCCAGCAGCAACGACAGGAGCTATGGCTACACCTTC
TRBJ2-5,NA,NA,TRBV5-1,CASSLEPIKRRQYF,TGCGCCAGCAGCTTGGAACCGATCAAGCGCAGGCAGTACTTC
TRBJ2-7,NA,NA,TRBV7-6,CASSLVRDGGYEQYF,TGTGCCAGCAGCTTAGTGCGGGACGGGGGTTACGAGCAGTACTTC
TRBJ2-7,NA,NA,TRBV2,CASRAGTSGSYEQYF,TGTGCCAGCAGGGCGGGAACTAGTGGGAGTTACGAGCAGTACTTC
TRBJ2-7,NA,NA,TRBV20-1,CSAALGPGEMGYF,TGCAGTGCAGCCCTCGGGCCAGGGGAGATGGGGTACTTC
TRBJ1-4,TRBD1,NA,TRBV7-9,CASSPNQGEFEKLFF,TGTGCCAGCAGCCCCAATCAGGGGGAATTCGAAAAACTGTTTTTT
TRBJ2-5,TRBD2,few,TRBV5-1,CASSFSGDQETQYF,TGCGCCAGCAGCTTCAGCGGGGATCAAGAGACCCAGTACTTC
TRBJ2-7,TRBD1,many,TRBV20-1,CSARGPGGGDEQYF,TGCAGTGCTAGAGGTCCAGGGGGTGGGGACGAGCAGTACTTC
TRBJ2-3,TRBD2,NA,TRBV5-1,CASSLSGMADTQYF,TGCGCCAGCAGCCTTAGCGGGATGGCAGATACGCAGTATTTT
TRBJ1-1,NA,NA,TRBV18,CASSPPRGVMNTEAFF,TGTGCCAGCTCACCACCCCGTGGGGTGATGAACACTGAAGCTTTCTTT
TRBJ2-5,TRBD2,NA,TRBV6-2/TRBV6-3,CASSYEGGRASEQYF,TGTGCCAGCAGTTACGAAGGCGGGAGGGCCTCTGAGCAGTACTTC
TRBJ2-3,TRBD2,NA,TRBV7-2,CASSSPEGGGTDTQYF,TGTGCCAGCAGCTCCCCGGAGGGCGGGGGTACAGATACGCAGTATTTT
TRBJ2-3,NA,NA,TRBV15,CATTDGPGGKTDTQYF,TGTGCCACCACTGATGGTCCGGGCGGGAAAACAGATACGCAGTATTTT
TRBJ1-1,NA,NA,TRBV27,CASSKYQGIGAFF,TGTGCCAGCAGTAAATATCAGGGGATTGGGGCTTTCTTT
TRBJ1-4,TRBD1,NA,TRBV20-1,CSAGTGGNEKLFF,TGCAGTGCTGGAACAGGGGGCAATGAAAAACTGTTTTTT
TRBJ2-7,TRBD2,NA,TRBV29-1,CSVGGSGRNEQYF,TGCAGCGTTGGGGGTAGCGGGAGGAACGAGCAGTACTTC
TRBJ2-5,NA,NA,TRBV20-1,CSAPPPGEETQYF,TGCAGTGCACCACCGCCAGGGGAAGAGACCCAGTACTTC
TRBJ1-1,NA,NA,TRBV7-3,CASSLNINTEAFF,TGTGCCAGCAGCTTAAATATCAACACTGAAGCTTTCTTT
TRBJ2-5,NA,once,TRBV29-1,CSVEGAESQETQYF,TGCAGCGTTGAGGGGGCAGAGAGCCAAGAGACCCAGTACTTC
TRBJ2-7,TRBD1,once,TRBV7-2,CASSFDRGPYEQYF,TGTGCCAGCAGCTTTGACAGGGGGCCCTACGAGCAGTACTTC
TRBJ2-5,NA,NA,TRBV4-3,CASSQDSVANEQYF,TGCGCCAGCAGCCAAGATTCCGTGGCTAATGAGCAGTACTTC
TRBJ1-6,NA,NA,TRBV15,CATSRDGSPLHF,TGTGCCACCAGCAGAGATGGATCACCCCTCCACTTT
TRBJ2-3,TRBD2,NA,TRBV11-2,CASSWGTGGVTDTQYF,TGTGCCAGCAGCTGGGGGACGGGAGGGGTCACAGATACGCAGTATTTT
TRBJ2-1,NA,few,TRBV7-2,CASSLPLQQQFF,TGTGCCAGCAGCTTGCCCCTCCAGCAGCAGTTCTTC